The 15 T cell receptor beta chains presented below share a single source sample, sequenced in a study of cytomegalovirus exposure and HLA in healthy donors (dated by TCRdb to 2016 to 2017). The protocol used for the library was the immunoSEQ multiplex PCR assay. For the multiplex PCR, a mixture combining 60 forward primers for TCR Vbeta segments and 13 reverse primers for TCR Jbeta segments was used. Not all clones reach the TCRdb copy of this immuneACCESS table, which keeps in-frame sequences only. Checked studies attribute under half of the gap to unresolved V genes and leave the rest unexplained. This sample is represented by 95,000 to 150,000 clones; around 86% of them were singletons. 2.1% of the sample belongs to the ten largest clones. What was sequenced was PBMCs. These receptors all come from a man younger than 40 in good health and CMV-seronegative.

The V gene is TRBV6-1, the J gene TRBJ1-5, with D possibly being TRBD1 (5 bases). V was shortened by 2 bases and J by 8 bases, with 16 bases between the two germline ends. Germline V gene lookup returns CDR1 MNHNS and CDR2 SASEGT. The CDR3 covers 15 residues. The CDR3 DNA follows: TGTGCCAGCAGTGAACAGGGAGCCGCGGGGGAGCCCCAGCATTTT. Translation: CASSEQGAAGEPQHF.

J is TRBJ1-2 and V is TRBV7-2; 8 bases are a match to TRBD1. Germline V gives CDR1 SGHTA, CDR2 FQGNSA. With 1 base clipped from V and 0 bases from J, the junction kept 1 base outside the gene matches. The CDR3 covers 15 residues. For the CDR3, the DNA is TGTGCCAGCAGCTTAGGGACAGGGCCTAACTATGGCTACACCTTC. This translates into CASSLGTGPNYGYTF. The whole variable domain, remainder taken from reference TRBV7-2 and TRBJ1-2, is GAGVSQSPSNKVTEKGKDVELRCDPISGHTALYWYRQSLGQGLEFLIYFQGNSAPDKSGLPSDRFSAERTGGSVSTLTIQRTQQEDSAVYLCASSLGTGPNYGYTFGSGTRLTVV.

This clone was found once. The V call is TRBV9, the J call TRBJ2-7; perhaps TRBD1 as D (6 bases). V was cut by 4 bases and J by 6 bases, with 17 bases left in between. The CDR3 is made up of 14 amino acids. Germline V CDR1 and CDR2: SGDLS, YYNGEE. This CDR3 reads CASSTQTGPGEQYF. The CDR3, as DNA: TGTGCCAGCAGCACACAGACAGGACCTGGCGAGCAGTACTTC.

The chain recombines TRBV7-9 with TRBJ2-2, with TRBD1 matching 7 bases. Losses at the gene ends were 3 bases for V and 5 bases for J; bases not matched to a gene: 3. CDR1 and CDR2 from the germline V gene are SEHNR and FQNEAQ (reference sequence). This CDR3 is built from 14 residues. CDR3 protein: CASSFLQGTGELFF. In DNA form, the CDR3 reads TGTGCCAGCAGCTTCCTACAGGGGACCGGGGAGCTGTTTTTT.

The chain joins TRBV10-2 to TRBJ1-1, with TRBD1 matching over 10 bases. This CDR3 is built from 14 residues. Germline CDR1 reads WSHSY; CDR2 reads SAAADI. The V segment lost 10 bases and the J segment 5 bases; nucleotides outside the gene matches: 10. The CDR3 DNA sequence: TGCGCCACCAAAGAGGGACAGGGGAGTACTGAAGCTTTCTTT. Protein product: CATKEGQGSTEAFF.

As to this clone: Mismatch with germline at one junction end may stem from a read error. The chain has TRBV5-1 and TRBJ2-4; 7 positions agree with TRBD1. Germline values: CDR1 SGHRS, CDR2 YFSETQ. The CDR3 runs to 15 residues. The CDR3 DNA sequence: TGCGCCAGCAGCTTGGGTCCTGAGGGGGCAAACAGTCAGTACTTC. This sequence encodes CASSLGPEGANSQYF. The full variable domain, its missing parts supplied by reference TRBV5-1 and TRBJ2-4, is KAGVTQTPRYLIKTRGQQVTLSCSPISGHRSVSWYQQTPGQGLQFLFEYFSETQRNKGNFPGRFSGRQFSNSRSEMNVSTLELGDSALYLCASSLGPEGANSQYFGAGTRLSVL.

The chain has TRBV27 and TRBJ2-2, with 7 bases identical to TRBD2. V lost 2 bases to trimming and J lost 6 bases; unmatched junction nucleotides: 9. Looked up from germline, CDR1 is MNHEY and CDR2 is SMNVEV (reference sequence). This CDR3 has 16 amino acids. The CDR3 is CASSLMSLAAAGELFF. CDR3 in DNA: TGTGCCAGCAGTTTAATGTCCCTAGCGGCCGCCGGGGAGCTGTTTTTT.

The CDR3 nucleotides read TGTGCCAGCAGCGTCCTCACTAGCACGGGTCTGACAGATACGCAGTATTTT. Its protein is CASSVLTSTGLTDTQYF. The chain links TRBV9 to TRBJ2-3; possible D gene TRBD2, 6 bases. Germline V CDR1 and CDR2: SGDLS, YYNGEE. Trimming removed 2 bases at V and 3 bases at J, with 19 bases between. CDR3 length: 17 residues.

As for this clone: Mismatch with germline at one junction end may stem from a read error. Within the sample, other DNA sequences also encode this same CDR3. The J gene is TRBJ2-7, the V gene TRBV7-9; D possibly corresponds to TRBD1 (6 bases). Per germline, CDR1 SEHNR and CDR2 FQNEAQ (reference sequence). This CDR3 spans 12 amino acids. The chain's CDR3 is CASTGQGSEQYF. CDR3 bases: TGCGCCAGCACGGGGCAGGGGAGCGAGCAGTACTTC.

J is TRBJ2-7 and V is TRBV7-9, with 7 nucleotides matching TRBD1. With 6 bases clipped from V and 0 bases from J, the junction kept 8 bases outside the gene matches. There are 15 residues in the CDR3. The germline V gene encodes CDR1 SEHNR and CDR2 FQNEAQ (reference sequence). CDR3 in DNA: TGTGCCAGCAGTTCTGGGACAGATCTCTCCTACGAGCAGTACTTC. This sequence encodes CASSSGTDLSYEQYF.

There are a few counts of this clone. This rearrangement joins TRBV6-5 to TRBJ1-6, with no clear D. V lost 2 bases and J 10 bases, leaving 9 bases between the germline ends. This CDR3 contains 13 residues. Germline lookup yields CDR1 MNHEY and CDR2 SVGAGI. The CDR3 nucleotides read TGTGCCAGCAGTTACGAGGTTTCCTCACCCCTCCACTTT. Amino acid sequence: CASSYEVSSPLHF.

The chain uses TRBV5-4 and TRBJ2-5, with a possible D match to TRBD1 (5 bases). The germline V gene has CDR1 SGHNT and CDR2 YYREEE (reference sequence). This CDR3 is 17 amino acids long. The germline V and J ends were trimmed by 1 base and 5 bases, with 21 bases remaining between them. The CDR3 coding sequence is TGTGCCAGCAGCTTGCAGTCGTCGCGGACAAATGAGGAGACCCAGTACTTC. Translated: CASSLQSSRTNEETQYF. Full variable domain (outside the CDR3, taken from reference TRBV5-4 and TRBJ2-5): ETGVTQSPTHLIKTRGQQVTLRCSSQSGHNTVSWYQQALGQGPQFIFQYYREEENGRGNFPPRFSGLQFPNYSSELNVNALELDDSALYLCASSLQSSRTNEETQYFGPGTRLLVL.

V usage is TRBV2 and J usage is TRBJ2-4, with TRBD1 identical over 7 bases. The V and J ends lost 4 bases and 8 bases, in that order; junction bases with no gene match: 8. Germline V CDR1 and CDR2: SNHLY, FYNNEI. This CDR3 has 14 residues. The CDR3 here is CASSVTGKGDIQYF. CDR3 bases: TGTGCCAGCAGTGTGACAGGGAAAGGGGACATTCAGTACTTC. Complete variable domain (other parts from reference TRBV2 and TRBJ2-4): EPEVTQTPSHQVTQMGQEVILRCVPISNHLYFYWYRQILGQKVEFLVSFYNNEISEKSEIFDDQFSVERPDGSNFTLKIRSTKLEDSAMYFCASSVTGKGDIQYFGAGTRLSVL.

The rearrangement uses TRBV28 and TRBJ2-2; the D is unclear. CDR1 is MDHEN and CDR2 is SYDVKM in the germline V gene. The CDR3 runs 12 residues. V lost 7 bases to trimming and J lost 4 bases, with 7 bases between them. CDR3 loop: CASNGGTGELFF. The CDR3 DNA reads as TGTGCCAGCAATGGCGGCACCGGGGAGCTGTTTTTT. The full variable domain, its missing parts supplied by reference TRBV28 and TRBJ2-2, is DVKVTQSSRYLVKRTGEKVFLECVQDMDHENMFWYRQDPGLGLRLIYFSYDVKMKEKGDIPEGYSVSREKKERFSLILESASTNQTSMYLCASNGGTGELFFGEGSRLTVL.

V is TRBV7-9 and J is TRBJ2-1; 10 nucleotides agree with TRBD2. Germline-derived CDR1 and CDR2 are SEHNR and FQNEAQ (reference sequence). With V trimmed by 3 bases and J by 5 bases, 7 bases remained unmatched. The CDR3 is 16 residues long. The CDR3 sequence is CASSFSTSGHNNEQFF. The CDR3, as DNA: TGTGCCAGCAGCTTTTCGACTAGCGGGCACAACAATGAGCAGTTCTTC.